This T cell receptor (beta chain) appears in the sequencing data of a study of T cells in Graves' hyperthyroidism and ophthalmopathy. RNA transcripts yielded amplified TCR beta CDR3 regions. The HTBI set primed first-round TCR CDR3 RT-PCR. TCRdb fed the multiplex PCR reads into MiXCR, producing one record per CDR3 protein. The table includes fewer than 650,000 distinct CDR3 sequences, 14% detected once. The CDR3 has 14 residues. The ends lost 6 bases at V and 2 bases at J; junction bases unmatched: 3. CDR1 LNHDA and CDR2 SQIVND come from the germline V gene (reference sequence). The table lists this clonotype with many counts. Stable disease denoted Graves' hyperthyroidism without ophthalmopathy progression within 18 months. Uncontrolled infection, other autoimmune disease, pregnancy or lactation led to exclusion.

The specimen sequenced was blood. The V and J genes are TRBV19 and TRBJ1-1; the match to TRBD1 covers 10 bases. The sequence was obtained from a middle-aged woman with Graves' hyperthyroidism. CDR3 loop: CASSWTGGNTEAFF. In nucleotides, the CDR3 is TGTGCCAGTAGCTGGACAGGGGGAAACACTGAAGCTTTCTTT. Full variable domain (rest looked up from reference TRBV19 and TRBJ1-1): DGGITQSPKYLFRKEGQNVTLSCEQNLNHDAMYWYRQDPGQGLRLIYYSQIVNDFQKGDIAEGYSVSREKKESFPLTVTSAQKNPTAFYLCASSWTGGNTEAFFGQGTRLTVV.